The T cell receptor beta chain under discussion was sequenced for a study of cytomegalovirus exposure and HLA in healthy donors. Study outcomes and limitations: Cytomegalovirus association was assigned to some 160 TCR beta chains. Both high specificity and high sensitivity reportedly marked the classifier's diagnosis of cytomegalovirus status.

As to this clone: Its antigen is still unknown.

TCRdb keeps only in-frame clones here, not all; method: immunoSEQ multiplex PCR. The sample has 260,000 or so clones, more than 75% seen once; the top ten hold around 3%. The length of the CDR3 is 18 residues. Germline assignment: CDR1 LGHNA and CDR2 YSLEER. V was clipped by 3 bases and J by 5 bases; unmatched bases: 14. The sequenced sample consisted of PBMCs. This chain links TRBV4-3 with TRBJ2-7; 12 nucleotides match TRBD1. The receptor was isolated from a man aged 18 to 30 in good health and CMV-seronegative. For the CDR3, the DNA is TGCGCCAGCAGCCACAAAGACACCCGGGGGACAGGGGGCGACGAGCAGTACTTC. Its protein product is CASSHKDTRGTGGDEQYF.